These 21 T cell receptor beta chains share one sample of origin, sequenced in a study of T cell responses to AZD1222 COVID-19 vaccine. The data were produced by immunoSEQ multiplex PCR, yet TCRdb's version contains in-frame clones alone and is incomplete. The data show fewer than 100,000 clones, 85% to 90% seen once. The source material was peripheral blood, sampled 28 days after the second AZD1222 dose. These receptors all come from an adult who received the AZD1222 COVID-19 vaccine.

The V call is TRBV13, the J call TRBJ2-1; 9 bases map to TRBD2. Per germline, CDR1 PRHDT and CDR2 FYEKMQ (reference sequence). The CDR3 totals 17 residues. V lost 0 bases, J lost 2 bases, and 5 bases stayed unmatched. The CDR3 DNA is TGTGCCAGCAGCTTAGGTCAGCGGGGGGCTACCTACAATGAGCAGTTCTTC. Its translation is CASSLGQRGATYNEQFF. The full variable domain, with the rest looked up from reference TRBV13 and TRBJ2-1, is AAGVIQSPRHLIKEKRETATLKCYPIPRHDTVYWYQQGPGQDPQFLISFYEKMQSDKGSIPDRFSAQQFSDYHSELNMSSLELGDSALYFCASSLGQRGATYNEQFFGPGTRLTVL.

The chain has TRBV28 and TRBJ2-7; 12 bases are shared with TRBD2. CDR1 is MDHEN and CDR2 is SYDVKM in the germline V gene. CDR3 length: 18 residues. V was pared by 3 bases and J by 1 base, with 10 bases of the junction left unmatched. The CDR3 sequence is CASSFGRLAGGKSYEQYF. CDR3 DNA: TGTGCCAGCAGTTTCGGGAGGCTAGCGGGGGGGAAGTCCTACGAGCAGTACTTC. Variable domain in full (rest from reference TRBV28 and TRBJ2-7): DVKVTQSSRYLVKRTGEKVFLECVQDMDHENMFWYRQDPGLGLRLIYFSYDVKMKEKGDIPEGYSVSREKKERFSLILESASTNQTSMYLCASSFGRLAGGKSYEQYFGPGTRLTVT.

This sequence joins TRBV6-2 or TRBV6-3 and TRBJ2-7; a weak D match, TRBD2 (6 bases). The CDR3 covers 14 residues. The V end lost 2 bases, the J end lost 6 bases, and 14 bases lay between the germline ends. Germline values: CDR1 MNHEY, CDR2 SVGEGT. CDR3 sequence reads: CASSYGGSASEQYF. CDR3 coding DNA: TGTGCCAGCAGTTACGGGGGGTCAGCGTCCGAGCAGTACTTC.

This chain's CDR3 is CASSRHGTYNEQFF. Here the CDR3 DNA reads TGCGCCAGCAGCCGTCACGGGACCTACAATGAGCAGTTCTTC. The chain carries TRBV4-1 and TRBJ2-1; possibly TRBD2 for D (5 bases). Germline values: CDR1 MGHRA, CDR2 YSYEKL. The ends were cut back, 4 bases at V and 2 bases at J, with 9 bases in the middle. This CDR3 is 14 amino acids long.

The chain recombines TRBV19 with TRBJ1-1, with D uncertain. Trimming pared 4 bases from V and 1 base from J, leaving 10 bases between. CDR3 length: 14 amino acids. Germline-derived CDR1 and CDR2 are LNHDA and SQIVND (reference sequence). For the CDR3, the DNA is TGTGCCAGTAGTACCCCCGGCCAGAACACTGAAGCTTTCTTT. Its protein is CASSTPGQNTEAFF.

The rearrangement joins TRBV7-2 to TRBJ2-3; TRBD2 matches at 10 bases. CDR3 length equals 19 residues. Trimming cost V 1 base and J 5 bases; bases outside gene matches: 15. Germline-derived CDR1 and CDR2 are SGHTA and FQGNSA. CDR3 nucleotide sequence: TGTGCCAGCAGCTTAGGAGAGCGGGGGGGCTTTCTCCGAGGAGATACGCAGTATTTT. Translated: CASSLGERGGFLRGDTQYF.

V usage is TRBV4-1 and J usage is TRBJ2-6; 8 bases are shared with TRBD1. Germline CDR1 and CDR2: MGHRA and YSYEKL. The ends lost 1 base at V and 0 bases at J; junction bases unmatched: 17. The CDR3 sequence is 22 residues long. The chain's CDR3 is CASSQAFRGPSTRNSGANVLTF. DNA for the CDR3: TGCGCCAGCAGCCAAGCGTTCAGGGGGCCCTCGACAAGAAACTCTGGGGCCAACGTCCTGACTTTC.

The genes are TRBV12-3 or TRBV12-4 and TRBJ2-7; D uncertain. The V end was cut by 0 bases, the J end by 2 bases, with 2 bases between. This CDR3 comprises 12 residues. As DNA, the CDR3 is TGTGCCAGCAGTTTAGCCCCCTACGAGCAGTACTTC. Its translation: CASSLAPYEQYF.

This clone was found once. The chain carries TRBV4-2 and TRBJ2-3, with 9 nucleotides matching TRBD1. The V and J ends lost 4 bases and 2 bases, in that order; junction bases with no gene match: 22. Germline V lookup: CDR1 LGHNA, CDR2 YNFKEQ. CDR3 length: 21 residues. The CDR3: CASSPPKTGGKNFGATDTQYF. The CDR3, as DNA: TGTGCCAGCAGCCCCCCAAAGACAGGGGGAAAGAACTTCGGGGCCACAGATACGCAGTATTTT.

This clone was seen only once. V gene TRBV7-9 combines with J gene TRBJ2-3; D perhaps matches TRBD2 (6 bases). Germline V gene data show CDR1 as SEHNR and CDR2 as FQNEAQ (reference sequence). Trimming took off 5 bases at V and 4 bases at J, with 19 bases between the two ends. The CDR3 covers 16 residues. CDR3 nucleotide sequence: TGTGCCAGCAGCCCCTGGGGACGGCGGGGCCCAGATACGCAGTATTTT. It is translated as CASSPWGRRGPDTQYF.

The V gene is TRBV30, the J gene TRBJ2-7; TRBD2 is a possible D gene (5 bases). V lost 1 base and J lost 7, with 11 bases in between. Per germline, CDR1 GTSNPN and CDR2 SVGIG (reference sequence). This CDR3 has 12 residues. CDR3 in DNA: TGTGCCTGGAGTGACGAGGGTGGGGAGCAGTACTTC. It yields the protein CAWSDEGGEQYF. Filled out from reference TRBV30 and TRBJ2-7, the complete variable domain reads SQTIHQWPATLVQPVGSPLSLECTVEGTSNPNLYWYRQAAGRGLQLLFYSVGIGQISSEVPQNLSASRPQDRQFILSSKKLLLSDSGFYLCAWSDEGGEQYFGPGTRLTVT.

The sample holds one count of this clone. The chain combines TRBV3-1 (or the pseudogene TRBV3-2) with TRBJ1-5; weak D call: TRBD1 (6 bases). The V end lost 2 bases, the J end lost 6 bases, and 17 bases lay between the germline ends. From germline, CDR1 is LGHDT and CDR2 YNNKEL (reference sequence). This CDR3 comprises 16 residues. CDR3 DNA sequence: TGTGCCAGCAGCCAATCCCCCGGCAGGGGAGGTCAGCCCCAGCATTTT. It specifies CASSQSPGRGGQPQHF.

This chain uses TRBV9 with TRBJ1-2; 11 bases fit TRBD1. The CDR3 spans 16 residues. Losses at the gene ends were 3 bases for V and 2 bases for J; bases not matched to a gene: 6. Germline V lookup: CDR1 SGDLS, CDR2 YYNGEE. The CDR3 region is CASSGTGGRGNYGYTF. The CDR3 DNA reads TGTGCCAGCAGCGGGACAGGGGGCAGAGGAAACTATGGCTACACCTTC.

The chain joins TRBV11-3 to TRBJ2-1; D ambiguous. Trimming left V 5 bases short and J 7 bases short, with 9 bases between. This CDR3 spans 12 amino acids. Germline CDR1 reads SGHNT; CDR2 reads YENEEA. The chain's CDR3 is CASSPPANEQFF. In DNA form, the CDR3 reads TGTGCCAGCAGCCCCCCCGCGAATGAGCAGTTCTTC. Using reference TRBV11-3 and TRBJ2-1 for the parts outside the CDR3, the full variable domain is EAGVVQSPRYKIIEKKQPVAFWCNPISGHNTLYWYLQNLGQGPELLIRYENEEAVDDSQLPKDRFSAERLKGVDSTLKIQPAELGDSAVYLCASSPPANEQFFGPGTRLTVL.

CDR3 sequence (DNA): TGTGCCAGCTCCTCCGGACAGCCGAACACTGAAGCTTTCTTT. Its protein product is CASSSGQPNTEAFF. The V call is TRBV18, the J call TRBJ1-1; D is possibly TRBD1 (6 bases). Trimming took off 6 bases at V and 1 base at J, with 12 bases between the two ends. CDR3 length: 14 amino acids. Germline V gene data show CDR1 as KGHSH and CDR2 as LQKENI.

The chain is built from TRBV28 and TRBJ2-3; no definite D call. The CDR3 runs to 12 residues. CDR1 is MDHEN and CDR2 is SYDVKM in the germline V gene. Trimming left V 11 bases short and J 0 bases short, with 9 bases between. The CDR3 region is CAHGLSTDTQYF. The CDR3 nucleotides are TGTGCCCACGGGCTGAGCACAGATACGCAGTATTTT.

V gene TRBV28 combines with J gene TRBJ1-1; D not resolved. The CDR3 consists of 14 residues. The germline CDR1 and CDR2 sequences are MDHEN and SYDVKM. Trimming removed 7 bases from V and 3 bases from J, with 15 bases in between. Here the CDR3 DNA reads TGTGCCAGCAAAGTCGGCACCGGCCACACTGAAGCTTTCTTT. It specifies CASKVGTGHTEAFF.

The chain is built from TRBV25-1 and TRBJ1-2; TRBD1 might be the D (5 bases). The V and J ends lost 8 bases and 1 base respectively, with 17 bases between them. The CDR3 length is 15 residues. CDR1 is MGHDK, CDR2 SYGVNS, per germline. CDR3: CASSSDTRYNYGYTF. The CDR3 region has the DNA TGTGCCAGCTCCTCGGACACACGATATAACTATGGCTACACCTTC.

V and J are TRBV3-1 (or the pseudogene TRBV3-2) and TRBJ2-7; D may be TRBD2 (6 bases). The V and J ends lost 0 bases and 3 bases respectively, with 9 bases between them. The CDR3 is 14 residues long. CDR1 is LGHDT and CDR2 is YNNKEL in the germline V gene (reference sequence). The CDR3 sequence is CASSQDGGVYEQYF. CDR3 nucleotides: TGTGCCAGCAGCCAAGATGGAGGGGTCTACGAGCAGTACTTC.

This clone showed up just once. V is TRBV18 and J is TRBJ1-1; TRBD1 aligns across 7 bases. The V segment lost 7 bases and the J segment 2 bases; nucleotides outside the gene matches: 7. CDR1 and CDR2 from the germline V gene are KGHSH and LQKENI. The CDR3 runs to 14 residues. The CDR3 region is CASFSGQFNTEAFF. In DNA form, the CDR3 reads TGTGCCAGCTTCTCGGGACAGTTTAACACTGAAGCTTTCTTT. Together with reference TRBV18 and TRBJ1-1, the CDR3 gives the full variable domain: NAGVMQNPRHLVRRRGQEARLRCSPMKGHSHVYWYRQLPEEGLKFMVYLQKENIIDESGMPKERFSAEFPKEGPSILRIQQVVRGDSAAYFCASFSGQFNTEAFFGQGTRLTVV.

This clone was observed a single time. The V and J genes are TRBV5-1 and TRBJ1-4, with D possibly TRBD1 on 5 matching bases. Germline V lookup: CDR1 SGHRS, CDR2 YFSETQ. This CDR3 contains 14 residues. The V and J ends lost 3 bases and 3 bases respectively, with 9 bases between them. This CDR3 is CASSSMGANEKLFF. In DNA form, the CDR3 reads TGCGCCAGCAGCTCGATGGGGGCTAATGAAAAACTGTTTTTT.